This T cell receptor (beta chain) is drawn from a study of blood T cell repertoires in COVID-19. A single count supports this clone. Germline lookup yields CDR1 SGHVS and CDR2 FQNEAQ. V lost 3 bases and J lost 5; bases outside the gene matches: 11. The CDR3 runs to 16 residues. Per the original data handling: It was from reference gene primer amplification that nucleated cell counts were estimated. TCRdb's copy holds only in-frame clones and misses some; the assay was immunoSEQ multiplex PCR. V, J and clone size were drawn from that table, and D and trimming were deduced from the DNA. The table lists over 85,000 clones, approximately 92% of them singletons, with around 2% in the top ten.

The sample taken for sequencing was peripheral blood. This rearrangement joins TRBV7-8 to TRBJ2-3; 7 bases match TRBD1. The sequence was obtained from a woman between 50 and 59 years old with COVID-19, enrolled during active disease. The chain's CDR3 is CASSFLDRVDGDTQYF. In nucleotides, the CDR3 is TGTGCCAGCAGCTTTCTAGACAGGGTTGATGGAGATACGCAGTATTTT.